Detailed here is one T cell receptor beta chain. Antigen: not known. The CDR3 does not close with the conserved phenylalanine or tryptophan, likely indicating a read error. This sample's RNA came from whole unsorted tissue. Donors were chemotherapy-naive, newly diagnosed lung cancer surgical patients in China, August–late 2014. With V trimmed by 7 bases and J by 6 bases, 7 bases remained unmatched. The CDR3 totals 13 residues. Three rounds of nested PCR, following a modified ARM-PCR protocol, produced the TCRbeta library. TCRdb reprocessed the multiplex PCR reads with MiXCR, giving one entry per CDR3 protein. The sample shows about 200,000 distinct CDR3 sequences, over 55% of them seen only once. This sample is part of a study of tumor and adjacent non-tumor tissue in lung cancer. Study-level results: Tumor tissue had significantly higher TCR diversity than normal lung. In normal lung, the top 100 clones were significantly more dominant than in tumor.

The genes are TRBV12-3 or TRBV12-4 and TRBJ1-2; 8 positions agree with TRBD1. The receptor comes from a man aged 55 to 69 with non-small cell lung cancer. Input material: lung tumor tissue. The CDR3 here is CASNVDRGNGYTY. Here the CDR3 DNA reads TGTGCCAGCAATGTCGACAGGGGCAATGGCTACACCTAC.